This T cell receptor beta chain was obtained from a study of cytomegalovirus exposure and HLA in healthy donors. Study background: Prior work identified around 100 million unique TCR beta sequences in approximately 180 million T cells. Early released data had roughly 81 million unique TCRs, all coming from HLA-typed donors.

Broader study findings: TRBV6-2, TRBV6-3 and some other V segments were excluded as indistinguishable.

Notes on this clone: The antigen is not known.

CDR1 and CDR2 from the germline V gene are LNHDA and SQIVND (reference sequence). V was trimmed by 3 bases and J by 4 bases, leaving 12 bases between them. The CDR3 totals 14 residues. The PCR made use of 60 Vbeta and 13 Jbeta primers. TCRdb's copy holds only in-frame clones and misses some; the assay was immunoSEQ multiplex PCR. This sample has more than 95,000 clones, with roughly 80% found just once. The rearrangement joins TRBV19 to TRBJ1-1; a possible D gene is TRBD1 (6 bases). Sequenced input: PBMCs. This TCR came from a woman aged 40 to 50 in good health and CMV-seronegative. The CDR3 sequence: CASSIGGAVTEAFF. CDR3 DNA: TGTGCCAGTAGTATCGGGGGGGCGGTCACTGAAGCTTTCTTT.